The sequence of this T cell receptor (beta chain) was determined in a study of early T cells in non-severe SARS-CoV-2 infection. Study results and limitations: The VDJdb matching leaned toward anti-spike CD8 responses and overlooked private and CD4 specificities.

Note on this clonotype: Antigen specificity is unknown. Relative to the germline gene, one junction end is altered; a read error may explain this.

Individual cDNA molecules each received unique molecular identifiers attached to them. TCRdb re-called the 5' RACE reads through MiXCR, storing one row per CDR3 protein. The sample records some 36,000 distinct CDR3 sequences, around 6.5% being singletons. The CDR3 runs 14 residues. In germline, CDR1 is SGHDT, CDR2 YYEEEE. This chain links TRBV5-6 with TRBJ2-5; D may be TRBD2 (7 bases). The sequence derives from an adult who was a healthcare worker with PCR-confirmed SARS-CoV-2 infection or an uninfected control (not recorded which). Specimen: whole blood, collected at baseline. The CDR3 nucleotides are TGTACCAGCAGCTTGGAGGCGGGGGCCACCCCCCCGAACTTC. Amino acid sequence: CTSSLEAGATPPNF.